One and the same sample provided the 20 T cell receptor beta chains below, sequenced in a study of cytomegalovirus exposure and HLA in healthy donors. The PCR had 60 Vbeta and 13 Jbeta primers. Measured with immunoSEQ multiplex PCR; TCRdb has only the in-frame clones, and not every one. The data show approximately 80,000 clones, around three fifths seen once. Sequencing input: PBMCs. The receptor set was obtained from a woman aged 40 to 50 in good health and CMV-seropositive.

The V gene is TRBV9, the J gene TRBJ2-7; 13 bases are a match to TRBD2. Germline-derived CDR1 and CDR2 are SGDLS and YYNGEE. The CDR3 sequence is 17 residues long. The junction had 12 bases not matched to a gene; V was cut back by 3 bases and J by 6 bases. The CDR3 region has the DNA TGTGCCAGCAGCGGGGGACTAGCGGGACCCTCTGAGGGCGAGCAGTACTTC. Translation: CASSGGLAGPSEGEQYF.

The chain has TRBV27 and TRBJ1-1; D is undetermined. V was trimmed by 5 bases and J by 0 bases, leaving 7 bases between them. Germline V CDR1 and CDR2: MNHEY, SMNVEV (reference sequence). The CDR3 consists of 13 residues. The CDR3 DNA reads as TGTGCCAGCAGTCAGTTTATGAACACTGAAGCTTTCTTT. Translated, it gives CASSQFMNTEAFF.

V gene TRBV5-8 combines with J gene TRBJ2-7; TRBD2 might be the D (5 bases). Looked up from germline, CDR1 is SGHTS and CDR2 is YDEGEE. This CDR3 spans 13 amino acids. V was cut by 0 bases and J by 5 bases, with 9 bases left in between. The CDR3 here is CASSLAGVHEQYF. The CDR3 DNA follows: TGTGCCAGCAGCTTGGCCGGGGTCCACGAGCAGTACTTC.

The V gene is TRBV28, the J gene TRBJ2-1; perhaps TRBD1 as D (5 bases). The CDR3 runs 16 residues. V was trimmed by 4 bases and J by 0 bases, leaving 13 bases between them. Germline CDR1 and CDR2: MDHEN and SYDVKM. CDR3 sequence reads: CASSSAQASSYNEQFF. As DNA, the CDR3 is TGTGCCAGCAGTTCCGCACAGGCGAGCTCCTACAATGAGCAGTTCTTC.

The chain has TRBV7-7 and TRBJ2-1, with D perhaps TRBD2 (6 bases). The V end was cut by 1 base, the J end by 5 bases, with 9 bases between. This CDR3 spans 14 amino acids. The germline V gene has CDR1 SSHAT and CDR2 FNYEAQ (reference sequence). The CDR3 loop reads CASSLGGLDNEQFF. The CDR3 bases are TGTGCCAGCAGCTTAGGGGGACTTGACAATGAGCAGTTCTTC.

J is TRBJ1-2 and V is TRBV7-8, with D hard to call. V was pared by 4 bases and J by 2 bases, with 11 bases between. CDR1 is SGHVS and CDR2 is FQNEAQ in the germline V gene. The CDR3 is 14 amino acids. This CDR3 is CASSSRKKNYGYTF. In DNA, the CDR3 is TGTGCCAGCAGCTCTAGAAAGAAGAACTATGGCTACACCTTC.

V usage is TRBV18 and J usage is TRBJ2-7, with 7 bases matching TRBD1. The CDR3 is 14 residues long. Germline V gene sequence: CDR1 KGHSH, CDR2 LQKENI. After removal of 3 bases from V and 2 bases from J, the junction contained 4 bases not matched to a gene. CDR3 nucleotide sequence: TGTGCCAGCTCACCCGGGACAGCCGCCTACGAGCAGTACTTC. It is translated as CASSPGTAAYEQYF. Drawing the rest from reference TRBV18 and TRBJ2-7, the complete variable domain is NAGVMQNPRHLVRRRGQEARLRCSPMKGHSHVYWYRQLPEEGLKFMVYLQKENIIDESGMPKERFSAEFPKEGPSILRIQQVVRGDSAAYFCASSPGTAAYEQYFGPGTRLTVT.

This sequence joins TRBV27 and TRBJ2-3; TRBD1 matches 8 bases. CDR1 and CDR2 from the germline V gene are MNHEY and SMNVEV (reference sequence). The CDR3 totals 16 residues. With 3 bases clipped from V and 11 bases from J, the junction kept 16 bases outside the gene matches. In nucleotides, the CDR3 is TGTGCCAGCAGTTTCAAATCAGGGGGCACCCACACAAGGCAGTATTTT. It codes for CASSFKSGGTHTRQYF.

The table lists this clone with a few counts. The chain joins TRBV14 to TRBJ2-3; tentative D call: TRBD1 (6 bases). Germline V gene sequence: CDR1 SGHDN, CDR2 FVKESK. Deletions cut 4 bases from V and 3 bases from J, with 23 bases between. CDR3 size: 18 residues. Here the CDR3 DNA reads TGTGCCAGCAGCCCCATGACAGGTCAAGTCTTTGGAACAGATACGCAGTATTTT. Encoded protein: CASSPMTGQVFGTDTQYF.

This chain links TRBV27 with TRBJ1-2; D is unclear. The CDR3 has 12 amino acids. The germline CDR1 and CDR2 sequences are MNHEY and SMNVEV (reference sequence). With 7 bases removed from V and 8 bases from J, the gap between germline ends came to 14 bases. Here the CDR3 DNA reads TGTGCCAGCACGGCCGGGGTGGGGGGCTACACCTTC. Encoded protein: CASTAGVGGYTF.

This clone turned up a few times. The V gene is TRBV15, the J gene TRBJ1-4; 9 nucleotides line up with TRBD1. The germline V gene encodes CDR1 LNHNV and CDR2 YYDKDF (reference sequence). The CDR3 is made up of 16 amino acids. Trimming cost V 2 bases and J 5 bases; bases outside gene matches: 6. The CDR3: CATSRSGTGPNEKLFF. The CDR3 DNA reads as TGTGCCACCAGCAGATCCGGGACAGGGCCCAATGAAAAACTGTTTTTT.

V usage is TRBV6-5 and J usage is TRBJ1-2; 8 nucleotides agree with TRBD1. From germline, CDR1 is MNHEY and CDR2 SVGAGI. This CDR3 contains 15 residues. V shed 6 bases, J shed 1 base, and the junction held 7 bases outside the gene matches. CDR3 residues: CASRNRQGRNYGYTF. Written as DNA, the CDR3 is TGTGCCAGCAGGAACAGACAGGGGCGTAACTATGGCTACACCTTC.

CDR3 sequence: CASTLLGYYGYTF. The CDR3 nucleotides are TGTGCCAGCACCCTCCTAGGATACTATGGCTACACCTTC. J is TRBJ1-2 and V is TRBV7-9; D remains unclear. With 7 bases removed from V and 3 bases from J, the gap between germline ends came to 12 bases. The CDR3 covers 13 residues. Germline V gives CDR1 SEHNR, CDR2 FQNEAQ (reference sequence).

This clone was observed a single time. The J gene is TRBJ2-5, the V gene TRBV5-6; D is undetermined. The CDR3 contains 13 residues. Germline CDR1 and CDR2: SGHDT and YYEEEE. The V end lost 4 bases, the J end lost 5 bases, and 12 bases lay between the germline ends. The CDR3: CASSRRSGETQYF. The CDR3, as DNA: TGTGCCAGCAGCCGGAGATCTGGGGAGACCCAGTACTTC.

This clone was counted once. This rearrangement joins TRBV9 to TRBJ2-3, with TRBD2 as a possible D gene (5 bases). This CDR3 contains 15 residues. CDR1 SGDLS and CDR2 YYNGEE come from the germline V gene. V was trimmed by 2 bases and J by 1 base, leaving 11 bases between them. The CDR3 spells CASSVSGYGTDTQYF. The CDR3 region has the DNA TGTGCCAGCAGCGTTTCGGGGTATGGCACAGATACGCAGTATTTT.

The chain links TRBV10-3 to TRBJ2-1, with D perhaps matching TRBD2 (6 bases). The CDR3 runs to 20 residues. V was pared by 6 bases and J by 0 bases, with 27 bases between. Germline CDR1 ENHRY, CDR2 SYGVKD. The CDR3 DNA reads TGTGCCATCAGGAACAATGGAGCGGAGGAGGGGAGAGTCTCCTACAATGAGCAGTTCTTC. This codes for CAIRNNGAEEGRVSYNEQFF.

The rearrangement joins TRBV28 to TRBJ2-1; 8 bases fit TRBD2. The CDR3 runs to 18 residues. In germline, CDR1 is MDHEN, CDR2 SYDVKM. After removal of 6 bases from V and 3 bases from J, the junction contained 16 bases not matched to a gene. The CDR3 reads CASSHYSLRRGDYNEQFF. The CDR3 nucleotides read TGTGCCAGCAGCCATTACTCTCTTAGGCGGGGGGACTACAATGAGCAGTTCTTC.

The genes are TRBV7-9 and TRBJ2-6, with D maybe TRBD1 (5 bases). Germline V CDR1 and CDR2: SEHNR, FQNEAQ (reference sequence). The CDR3 is made up of 16 amino acids. The ends were cut back, 5 bases at V and 3 bases at J, with 14 bases in the middle. Here the CDR3 DNA reads TGTGCCAGCAGCCAATGGACCGGACATGGGGCCAACGTCCTGACTTTC. It translates to CASSQWTGHGANVLTF. The whole variable domain, filled in from reference TRBV7-9 and TRBJ2-6, reads DTGVSQNPRHKITKRGQNVTFRCDPISEHNRLYWYRQTLGQGPEFLTYFQNEAQLEKSRLLSDRFSAERPKGSFSTLEIQRTEQGDSAMYLCASSQWTGHGANVLTFGAGSRLTVL.

This clone has more than one count but fewer than ten. The rearrangement links TRBV5-6 to TRBJ2-7; 10 bases match TRBD2. There are 14 residues in the CDR3. V dropped 3 bases and J dropped 4; count of bases not matched to a gene: 4. Germline assignment: CDR1 SGHDT and CDR2 YYEEEE. Here the CDR3 DNA reads TGTGCCAGCAGCTCGGGACTAGCGAGATACGAGCAGTACTTC. Encoded protein: CASSSGLARYEQYF.

V usage is TRBV19 and J usage is TRBJ2-7, with 7 nucleotides matching TRBD1. The J segment lost 1 base and the V segment lost 6 bases, leaving 3 bases of the junction unmatched. This CDR3 spans 13 amino acids. Germline loops: CDR1 LNHDA, CDR2 SQIVND (reference sequence). This CDR3 reads CASSVGQSYEQYF. The CDR3 nucleotides read TGTGCCAGTAGCGTGGGACAGTCCTACGAGCAGTACTTC.